Listed below are T cell receptor beta chains from one sample, sequenced in a study of graft-versus-host responses after intestinal transplantation. Clones were sequenced by immunoSEQ multiplex PCR, and TCRdb holds only the in-frame ones, with some missing. The sample has 35,000 to 50,000 clones, about 95% seen once. The material was PBMCs, obtained 335 days after intestinal transplant. These receptors all stem from a human patient who received an intestinal transplant, so some T cells may come from the graft donor. Both conserved end residues are part of each CDR3. Fields, in order: V gene, clone size, D gene, J gene, CDR3 protein, CDR3 DNA. A D gene is named only where the DNA matches it firmly. The size field is filled for only some rows; it gives once, few, many or a size class.

V: TRBV4-2; size: -; D: -; J: TRBJ2-7; CDR3: CASSLPQNPYEQYF; DNA: TGTGCCAGCAGCCTCCCACAGAATCCCTACGAGCAGTACTTC
V: TRBV29-1; size: once; D: TRBD2; J: TRBJ2-3; CDR3: CSVEDLPSGVTDTQYF; DNA: TGCAGCGTTGAAGATCTTCCTAGCGGGGTCACAGATACGCAGTATTTT
V: TRBV5-1; size: -; D: -; J: TRBJ2-5; CDR3: CASRGDQETQYF; DNA: TGCGCCAGCAGGGGGGACCAAGAGACCCAGTACTTC
V: TRBV6-1; size: -; D: -; J: TRBJ2-2; CDR3: CASSPELTGELFF; DNA: TGTGCCAGCAGTCCGGAACTCACCGGGGAGCTGTTTTTT
V: TRBV6-5; size: -; D: -; J: TRBJ1-4; CDR3: CASSYVAGVGEKLFF; DNA: TGTGCCAGCAGTTACGTGGCAGGGGTGGGGGAAAAACTGTTTTTT
V: TRBV6-4; size: -; D: -; J: TRBJ2-1; CDR3: CASSTGTGNEQFF; DNA: TGTGCCAGCAGTACCGGGACTGGGAATGAGCAGTTCTTC
V: TRBV6-4; size: once; D: TRBD2; J: TRBJ2-7; CDR3: CASSTPQRGYEQYF; DNA: TGTGCCAGCAGCACCCCTCAGCGGGGGTACGAGCAGTACTTC
V: TRBV19; size: -; D: TRBD1; J: TRBJ1-1; CDR3: CASNRGGRNTEAFF; DNA: TGTGCCAGTAACAGGGGGGGGAGGAACACTGAAGCTTTCTTT
V: TRBV7-9; size: -; D: TRBD2; J: TRBJ2-5; CDR3: CASSQGLVAGETQYF; DNA: TGTGCCAGCAGCCAGGGCCTAGTAGCGGGAGAGACCCAGTACTTC
V: TRBV9; size: once; D: -; J: TRBJ1-4; CDR3: CASSVGPEGHEKLFF; DNA: TGTGCCAGCAGCGTAGGCCCAGAAGGTCATGAAAAACTGTTTTTT
V: TRBV5-1; size: -; D: TRBD2; J: TRBJ2-5; CDR3: CASSLRLAGGQETQYF; DNA: TGCGCCAGCAGCCTTCGACTAGCGGGGGGCCAAGAGACCCAGTACTTC
V: TRBV10-2; size: -; D: -; J: TRBJ2-7; CDR3: CASSEWGGTSYEQYF; DNA: TGCGCCAGCAGTGAGTGGGGGGGCACGTCCTACGAGCAGTACTTC
V: TRBV11-2; size: -; D: -; J: TRBJ1-2; CDR3: CASSLVPGPRDF; DNA: TGTGCCAGCAGCTTAGTCCCAGGACCTAGGGACTTC
V: TRBV19; size: -; D: TRBD1; J: TRBJ2-7; CDR3: CASSLIGTGGYEQYF; DNA: TGTGCCAGTAGTTTAATTGGGACAGGGGGCTACGAGCAGTACTTC
V: TRBV18; size: -; D: -; J: TRBJ2-1; CDR3: CASSPRDGYNEQFF; DNA: TGTGCCAGCTCACCACGGGACGGTTACAATGAGCAGTTCTTC
V: TRBV14; size: -; D: -; J: TRBJ2-1; CDR3: CASSPDTGKGYEQFF; DNA: TGTGCCAGCAGCCCGGACACCGGAAAGGGGTATGAGCAGTTCTTC
V: TRBV5-4; size: -; D: -; J: TRBJ2-1; CDR3: CASSLVTEASYNEQFF; DNA: TGTGCCAGCAGCTTGGTGACAGAAGCCTCCTACAATGAGCAGTTCTTC
V: TRBV29-1; size: -; D: -; J: TRBJ1-2; CDR3: CSVLGPGDYGYTF; DNA: TGCAGCGTTCTTGGACCAGGGGACTATGGCTACACCTTC
V: TRBV14; size: -; D: -; J: TRBJ1-4; CDR3: CASSQVRGREKLFF; DNA: TGTGCCAGCAGCCAAGTAAGGGGTCGGGAAAAACTGTTTTTT
V: TRBV5-1; size: -; D: -; J: TRBJ1-2; CDR3: CASSPTRSDTYGYTF; DNA: TGCGCCAGCAGCCCCACTCGGAGCGATACCTATGGCTACACCTTC